This entry lists 31 T cell receptor beta chains sequenced from one sample in a study of blood T cell repertoires in COVID-19. The protocol was immunoSEQ multiplex PCR, while the TCRdb copy is restricted to in-frame clones and leaves out a portion. The data hold over 90,000 clones, with 89% observed a single time. The sequenced sample consisted of peripheral blood. The receptor source for this set is a woman in her 70s with acute or convalescent COVID-19.

V usage is TRBV28 and J usage is TRBJ2-7, with 15 bases lining up with TRBD2. The CDR3 is 17 residues long. The ends lost 5 bases at V and 2 bases at J; junction bases unmatched: 7. Germline values: CDR1 MDHEN, CDR2 SYDVKM. In DNA, the CDR3 is TGTGCCAGCAGTGTGGGGGGACTAGCGGGAGGCCCCTACGAGCAGTACTTC. Its protein is CASSVGGLAGGPYEQYF.

The V and J genes are TRBV18 and TRBJ1-5, with D uncertain. The V end was cut by 3 bases, the J end by 6 bases, with 6 bases between. This CDR3 spans 12 amino acids. Germline V gene sequence: CDR1 KGHSH, CDR2 LQKENI. In DNA, the CDR3 is TGTGCCAGCTCACCCCCGGGTCAGCCCCAGCATTTT. Translated: CASSPPGQPQHF.

V is TRBV5-1 and J is TRBJ1-2; 8 positions match TRBD1. Germline V gene lookup returns CDR1 SGHRS and CDR2 YFSETQ. The CDR3 covers 14 residues. V shed 4 bases and J 10 bases; nucleotides not matched to a gene: 12. CDR3 nucleotides: TGCGCCAGCAGCGTTGCCGGACAGGGAGGGGTCTACACCTTC. This gives the protein CASSVAGQGGVYTF.

This chain connects TRBV15 to TRBJ1-5; D possibly corresponds to TRBD1 (5 bases). The V gene lost 0 bases and the J gene lost 6 bases, with 12 bases spanning the gap. Germline assignment: CDR1 LNHNV and CDR2 YYDKDF (reference sequence). The CDR3 covers 15 residues. DNA of the CDR3: TGTGCCACCAGCAGAGATACAGGAGTCGTTCAGCCCCAGCATTTT. Protein product: CATSRDTGVVQPQHF.

The chain is built from TRBV10-3 and TRBJ2-3, with a possible D match to TRBD1 (6 bases). The CDR3 spans 14 residues. Deletions cut 6 bases from V and 2 bases from J, with 12 bases between. The germline V gene encodes CDR1 ENHRY and CDR2 SYGVKD. The CDR3 protein is CAISYDRNTDTQYF. The CDR3 DNA sequence: TGTGCCATCAGCTATGACAGGAACACAGATACGCAGTATTTT.

V gene TRBV28 combines with J gene TRBJ1-4; no firm D call. Trimming took off 2 bases at V and 8 bases at J, with 18 bases between the two ends. Germline CDR1 and CDR2: MDHEN and SYDVKM. The CDR3 extends over 16 amino acids. The CDR3, as DNA: TGTGCCAGCAGTTTAACCGCAAAAGGAAGCGGGGAAAAACTGTTTTTT. Its protein product is CASSLTAKGSGEKLFF.

V is TRBV5-5 and J is TRBJ2-7; D call uncertain. The CDR3 length is 14 residues. V lost 1 base to trimming and J lost 5 bases, with 13 bases between them. In germline, CDR1 is SGHKS, CDR2 YYEKEE (reference sequence). Here the CDR3 reads CASSLYFPGNEQYV. CDR3 DNA sequence: TGTGCCAGCAGCTTGTATTTCCCCGGTAACGAGCAGTACGTC.

This chain joins TRBV9 and TRBJ1-3; D gene unclear. Germline V gene lookup returns CDR1 SGDLS and CDR2 YYNGEE. The CDR3 is made up of 15 amino acids. V dropped 0 bases and J dropped 0 bases, with 7 bases sitting between them. The CDR3 here is CASSVDIDSGNTIYF. The CDR3 DNA is TGTGCCAGCAGCGTAGATATAGACTCTGGAAACACCATATATTTT.

CDR3 sequence reads: CASSTGYNEQFF. The CDR3 DNA reads TGTGCCAGCAGCACAGGGTACAATGAGCAGTTCTTC. The chain couples TRBV6-1 to TRBJ2-1; possible D gene TRBD1, 6 bases. Germline V gene data show CDR1 as MNHNS and CDR2 as SASEGT. CDR3 length: 12 residues. The V end was cut by 6 bases, the J end by 4 bases, with 7 bases between.

The V and J genes are TRBV7-2 and TRBJ2-5; 12 nucleotides line up with TRBD2. Unmatched junction bases numbered 8, after V lost 1 base and J lost 5 bases. The CDR3 runs 17 residues. The germline V gene encodes CDR1 SGHTA and CDR2 FQGNSA. The CDR3 coding sequence is TGTGCCAGCAGCTTAGGGCTTCTAGCGGGGGGGCCCGAGACCCAGTACTTC. Translation gives CASSLGLLAGGPETQYF.

V and J are TRBV6-5 and TRBJ1-3, with a weak D call TRBD1 (5 bases). Germline values: CDR1 MNHEY, CDR2 SVGAGI. The CDR3 sequence is 15 residues long. The germline V and J ends were trimmed by 7 bases and 2 bases, with 15 bases remaining between them. CDR3 amino acids: CASTQNGGAGNTIYF. CDR3 DNA: TGTGCCAGCACACAAAACGGAGGGGCTGGAAACACCATATATTTT.

V is TRBV18 and J is TRBJ1-2; possibly TRBD1 for D (6 bases). The germline CDR1 and CDR2 sequences are KGHSH and LQKENI. The V end lost 2 bases, the J end lost 6 bases, and 13 bases lay between the germline ends. This CDR3 comprises 14 residues. The CDR3 is CASSPDAGANGYTF. DNA of the CDR3: TGTGCCAGCTCACCAGATGCAGGGGCCAATGGCTACACCTTC.

The V call is TRBV9, the J call TRBJ2-3; D may be TRBD2 (6 bases). Germline V gene sequence: CDR1 SGDLS, CDR2 YYNGEE. V gave up 3 bases and J gave up 1 base, with 12 bases separating them. This CDR3 has 15 residues. In nucleotides, the CDR3 is TGTGCCAGCAGCGAGGCGGCGGGACGCACAGATACGCAGTATTTT. Encoded protein: CASSEAAGRTDTQYF.

J is TRBJ2-2 and V is TRBV5-1, with D hard to call. This CDR3 contains 15 residues. Germline lookup yields CDR1 SGHRS and CDR2 YFSETQ. Trimming took 0 bases from V and 2 from J, leaving 8 bases between them. In DNA form, the CDR3 reads TGCGCCAGCAGCTTGGCCTCCGGTAACACCGGGGAGCTGTTTTTT. This translates into CASSLASGNTGELFF. Drawing the rest from reference TRBV5-1 and TRBJ2-2, the complete variable domain is KAGVTQTPRYLIKTRGQQVTLSCSPISGHRSVSWYQQTPGQGLQFLFEYFSETQRNKGNFPGRFSGRQFSNSRSEMNVSTLELGDSALYLCASSLASGNTGELFFGEGSRLTVL.

The chain is built from TRBV20-1 and TRBJ2-1, with 7 bases aligning to TRBD1. V gave up 3 bases and J gave up 2 bases; unmatched junction bases: 4. The CDR3 has 14 residues. The V gene's germline CDR1 is DFQATT and CDR2 SNEGSKA (reference sequence). The DNA of the CDR3 is TGCAGTGCTAGTTCCGGGACAGCCTACAATGAGCAGTTCTTC. It specifies CSASSGTAYNEQFF.

This clone was picked up a small number of times. V and J are TRBV2 and TRBJ2-1; 11 nucleotides agree with TRBD2. Trimming cost V 1 base and J 12 bases; bases outside gene matches: 2. CDR1 is SNHLY, CDR2 FYNNEI, per germline. This CDR3 has 13 residues. CDR3 nucleotides: TGTGCCAGCAGTGAAGGGACTAGCGGGCGGCAGTTCTTC. This sequence encodes CASSEGTSGRQFF.

The genes are TRBV5-1 and TRBJ2-3; D gene ambiguous. In germline, CDR1 is SGHRS, CDR2 YFSETQ. Deletions cut 3 bases from V and 0 bases from J, with 11 bases between. This CDR3 is 15 amino acids long. This CDR3 is CASSSPTESTDTQYF. CDR3 nucleotide sequence: TGCGCCAGCAGCTCCCCGACTGAAAGCACAGATACGCAGTATTTT.

The CDR3 loop reads CASSYSRLFITEAFF. The DNA of the CDR3 is TGTGCCAGCAGTTACTCGCGCCTCTTTATCACTGAAGCTTTCTTT. This chain uses TRBV6-5 with TRBJ1-1; the D is unclear. CDR1 MNHEY and CDR2 SVGAGI come from the germline V gene. CDR3 length equals 15 residues. Trimming removed 0 bases from V and 4 bases from J, with 12 bases in between.

The chain has TRBV5-4 and TRBJ1-6; 8 bases agree with TRBD1. With 4 bases clipped from V and 6 bases from J, the junction kept 9 bases outside the gene matches. Germline V lookup: CDR1 SGHNT, CDR2 YYREEE (reference sequence). The CDR3 has 16 amino acids. The CDR3 DNA reads TGTGCCAGCAGCGCTACCCCAGGGGGCTTTAATTCACCCCTCCACTTT. It codes for CASSATPGGFNSPLHF.

This chain uses TRBV4-1 with TRBJ1-2; 10 nucleotides agree with TRBD1. After removal of 2 bases from V and 6 bases from J, the junction contained 15 bases not matched to a gene. The length of the CDR3 is 18 residues. CDR1 and CDR2 (germline): MGHRA, YSYEKL. The CDR3 sequence: CASSQHPIPDRGGDGYTF. The DNA of the CDR3 is TGCGCCAGCAGCCAACATCCAATTCCGGACAGGGGGGGTGATGGCTACACCTTC.

J is TRBJ1-6 and V is TRBV4-2, with D uncertain. CDR3 length equals 16 residues. Germline loops: CDR1 LGHNA, CDR2 YNFKEQ. V lost 0 bases, J lost 9 bases, and 15 bases lay in between. The CDR3 coding sequence is TGTGCCAGCAGCCAAGATCCGGTACCCTCTTTTTCACCCCTCCACTTT. Residues: CASSQDPVPSFSPLHF.

This chain links TRBV7-9 with TRBJ2-7; 9 nucleotides align to TRBD1. The germline gives CDR1 SEHNR, CDR2 FQNEAQ (reference sequence). The CDR3 totals 15 residues. V gave up 3 bases and J gave up 7 bases; unmatched junction bases: 10. The CDR3 here is CASSFWGQGSGEQYF. CDR3 nucleotides: TGTGCCAGCAGCTTCTGGGGACAGGGTTCGGGAGAGCAGTACTTC.

The gene calls are TRBV6-6 and TRBJ2-7; D perhaps matches TRBD2 (5 bases). The germline V gene encodes CDR1 MNHNY and CDR2 SVGAGI (reference sequence). The CDR3 has 14 amino acids. Trimming shortened V by 0 bases and J by 2 bases, and 8 bases separated the two germline ends. In DNA form, the CDR3 reads TGTGCCAGCAGTTACTCAGCGGCAACCTACGAGCAGTACTTC. This translates into CASSYSAATYEQYF.

The chain links TRBV7-9 to TRBJ1-4; weak D call: TRBD1 (5 bases). CDR1 and CDR2 (germline): SEHNR, FQNEAQ (reference sequence). Trimming left V 4 bases short and J 8 bases short, with 17 bases between. The CDR3 runs 15 residues. The CDR3 DNA reads TGTGCCAGCAGCTATATGCAGGGCTCAAGCGAAAAACTGTTTTTT. Protein sequence: CASSYMQGSSEKLFF.

The V call is TRBV27, the J call TRBJ1-2, with 9 positions matching TRBD1. The CDR3 spans 14 residues. V was clipped by 4 bases and J by 8 bases; unmatched bases: 8. In germline, CDR1 is MNHEY, CDR2 SMNVEV (reference sequence). CDR3 sequence: CASSSDRGARGYTF. CDR3 DNA: TGTGCCAGCAGTTCGGACAGGGGAGCGAGGGGCTACACCTTC.

The chain joins TRBV19 to TRBJ2-3; 7 positions match TRBD1. The J segment lost 3 bases and the V segment lost 4 bases, leaving 10 bases of the junction unmatched. The CDR3 has 16 amino acids. Per the germline V gene, CDR1 is LNHDA and CDR2 is SQIVND (reference sequence). The DNA of the CDR3 is TGTGCCAGTAGTAACCAGGACAGGTCAAGTACAGATACGCAGTATTTT. It codes for CASSNQDRSSTDTQYF.

This chain joins TRBV4-2 and TRBJ2-7; 9 nucleotides line up with TRBD2. V lost 3 bases and J lost 3; bases outside the gene matches: 9. The germline CDR1 and CDR2 sequences are LGHNA and YNFKEQ. There are 16 residues in the CDR3. This CDR3 is CASSQLGTSQDYEQYF. The CDR3 nucleotides read TGTGCCAGCAGCCAGCTTGGGACTAGCCAGGACTACGAGCAGTACTTC.

The chain has TRBV7-8 and TRBJ2-1; unclear D gene. The germline V gene encodes CDR1 SGHVS and CDR2 FQNEAQ. CDR3 length: 14 amino acids. Trimming removed 1 base at V and 8 bases at J, with 12 bases between. CDR3 amino acids: CASSLDYPPHEQFF. CDR3 nucleotide sequence: TGTGCCAGCAGCTTAGACTACCCCCCTCATGAGCAGTTCTTC.

This chain links TRBV14 with TRBJ2-2; the D is unclear. The CDR3 runs 13 residues. Germline V gene sequence: CDR1 SGHDN, CDR2 FVKESK. V was trimmed by 2 bases and J by 5 bases, leaving 6 bases between them. CDR3 protein: CASSQSSTGELFF. The CDR3 bases are TGTGCCAGCAGCCAATCCAGTACCGGGGAGCTGTTTTTT.

The V call is TRBV6-5, the J call TRBJ2-7; TRBD2 aligns across 14 bases. The V segment lost 10 bases and the J segment 3 bases; nucleotides outside the gene matches: 8. Germline V gene lookup returns CDR1 MNHEY and CDR2 SVGAGI. This CDR3 is built from 15 residues. CDR3 loop: CATETGTSGSYEQYF. The CDR3 nucleotides are TGTGCCACCGAAACCGGGACTAGCGGGAGCTACGAGCAGTACTTC.

This clone was seen a handful of times. The rearrangement links TRBV10-3 to TRBJ2-7; TRBD1 matches 9 bases. The length of the CDR3 is 16 residues. With V trimmed by 1 base and J by 1 base, 5 bases remained unmatched. CDR1 is ENHRY, CDR2 SYGVKD, per germline. The CDR3 loop is CAISELGGTGSYEQYF. CDR3 bases: TGTGCCATCAGTGAGTTAGGGGGGACAGGGTCCTACGAGCAGTACTTC.